A selection of T cell receptor beta chains follows, all from one sample in a study of blood T cell repertoires in COVID-19. Repertoires were generated with immunoSEQ multiplex PCR, while TCRdb's copy carries only in-frame clones and drops some. The table shows approximately 50,000 clones, with approximately 87% occurring only once. Sequencing used peripheral blood. The origin of the receptors is a man between 50 and 59 years old with acute or convalescent COVID-19. Each CDR3 is given with its conserved first and last residue. The D gene is left open where the match is weak. Part of the rows lack a size; the others show once, few, many or a class for expanded clones.

J | D | V | size | CDR3 | DNA
TRBJ2-1 | TRBD2 | TRBV9 | NA | CASSPWTSGSDGNEQFF | TGTGCCAGCAGCCCATGGACTAGCGGGAGTGACGGCAATGAGCAGTTCTTC
TRBJ1-5 | TRBD1 | TRBV27 | NA | CASSLAIAPGQGTRFGNQPQHF | TGTGCCAGCAGTTTAGCTATAGCACCGGGACAGGGGACCCGTTTTGGCAATCAGCCCCAGCATTTT
TRBJ1-1 | TRBD1 | TRBV6-6 | NA | CASSYPTQGARVEAFF | TGTGCCAGCAGTTACCCGACCCAGGGGGCCCGTGTTGAAGCTTTCTTT
TRBJ1-1 | NA | TRBV4-1 | few | CASSQDPRFNLRTVQSNTEAFF | TGCGCCAGCAGCCAAGATCCACGCTTCAATTTAAGGACAGTTCAATCGAACACTGAAGCTTTCTTT
TRBJ2-3 | TRBD2 | TRBV7-3 | few | CASSSGLGVTDTQYF | TGTGCCAGCAGCTCAGGACTAGGGGTCACAGATACGCAGTATTTT
TRBJ2-2 | TRBD2 | TRBV28 | once | CASSFSGLAGVTGELFF | TGTGCCAGCAGTTTCTCGGGACTAGCGGGAGTCACCGGGGAGCTGTTTTTT
TRBJ1-5 | NA | TRBV19 | NA | CASSQKGHGSQPQHF | TGTGCCAGTAGTCAAAAGGGACACGGCTCGCAGCCCCAGCATTTT
TRBJ2-3 | NA | TRBV6-6 | NA | CASSQHTGGGSTDTQYF | TGTGCCAGCAGTCAACATACAGGGGGGGGCAGTACAGATACGCAGTATTTT
TRBJ1-1 | NA | TRBV14 | NA | CASSLRGWNTEAFF | TGTGCCAGCAGTTTAAGGGGCTGGAACACTGAAGCTTTCTTT
TRBJ2-3 | TRBD1 | TRBV3-1/TRBV3-2 | NA | CASRTGGTDTQYF | TGTGCCAGCAGAACAGGGGGCACAGATACGCAGTATTTT